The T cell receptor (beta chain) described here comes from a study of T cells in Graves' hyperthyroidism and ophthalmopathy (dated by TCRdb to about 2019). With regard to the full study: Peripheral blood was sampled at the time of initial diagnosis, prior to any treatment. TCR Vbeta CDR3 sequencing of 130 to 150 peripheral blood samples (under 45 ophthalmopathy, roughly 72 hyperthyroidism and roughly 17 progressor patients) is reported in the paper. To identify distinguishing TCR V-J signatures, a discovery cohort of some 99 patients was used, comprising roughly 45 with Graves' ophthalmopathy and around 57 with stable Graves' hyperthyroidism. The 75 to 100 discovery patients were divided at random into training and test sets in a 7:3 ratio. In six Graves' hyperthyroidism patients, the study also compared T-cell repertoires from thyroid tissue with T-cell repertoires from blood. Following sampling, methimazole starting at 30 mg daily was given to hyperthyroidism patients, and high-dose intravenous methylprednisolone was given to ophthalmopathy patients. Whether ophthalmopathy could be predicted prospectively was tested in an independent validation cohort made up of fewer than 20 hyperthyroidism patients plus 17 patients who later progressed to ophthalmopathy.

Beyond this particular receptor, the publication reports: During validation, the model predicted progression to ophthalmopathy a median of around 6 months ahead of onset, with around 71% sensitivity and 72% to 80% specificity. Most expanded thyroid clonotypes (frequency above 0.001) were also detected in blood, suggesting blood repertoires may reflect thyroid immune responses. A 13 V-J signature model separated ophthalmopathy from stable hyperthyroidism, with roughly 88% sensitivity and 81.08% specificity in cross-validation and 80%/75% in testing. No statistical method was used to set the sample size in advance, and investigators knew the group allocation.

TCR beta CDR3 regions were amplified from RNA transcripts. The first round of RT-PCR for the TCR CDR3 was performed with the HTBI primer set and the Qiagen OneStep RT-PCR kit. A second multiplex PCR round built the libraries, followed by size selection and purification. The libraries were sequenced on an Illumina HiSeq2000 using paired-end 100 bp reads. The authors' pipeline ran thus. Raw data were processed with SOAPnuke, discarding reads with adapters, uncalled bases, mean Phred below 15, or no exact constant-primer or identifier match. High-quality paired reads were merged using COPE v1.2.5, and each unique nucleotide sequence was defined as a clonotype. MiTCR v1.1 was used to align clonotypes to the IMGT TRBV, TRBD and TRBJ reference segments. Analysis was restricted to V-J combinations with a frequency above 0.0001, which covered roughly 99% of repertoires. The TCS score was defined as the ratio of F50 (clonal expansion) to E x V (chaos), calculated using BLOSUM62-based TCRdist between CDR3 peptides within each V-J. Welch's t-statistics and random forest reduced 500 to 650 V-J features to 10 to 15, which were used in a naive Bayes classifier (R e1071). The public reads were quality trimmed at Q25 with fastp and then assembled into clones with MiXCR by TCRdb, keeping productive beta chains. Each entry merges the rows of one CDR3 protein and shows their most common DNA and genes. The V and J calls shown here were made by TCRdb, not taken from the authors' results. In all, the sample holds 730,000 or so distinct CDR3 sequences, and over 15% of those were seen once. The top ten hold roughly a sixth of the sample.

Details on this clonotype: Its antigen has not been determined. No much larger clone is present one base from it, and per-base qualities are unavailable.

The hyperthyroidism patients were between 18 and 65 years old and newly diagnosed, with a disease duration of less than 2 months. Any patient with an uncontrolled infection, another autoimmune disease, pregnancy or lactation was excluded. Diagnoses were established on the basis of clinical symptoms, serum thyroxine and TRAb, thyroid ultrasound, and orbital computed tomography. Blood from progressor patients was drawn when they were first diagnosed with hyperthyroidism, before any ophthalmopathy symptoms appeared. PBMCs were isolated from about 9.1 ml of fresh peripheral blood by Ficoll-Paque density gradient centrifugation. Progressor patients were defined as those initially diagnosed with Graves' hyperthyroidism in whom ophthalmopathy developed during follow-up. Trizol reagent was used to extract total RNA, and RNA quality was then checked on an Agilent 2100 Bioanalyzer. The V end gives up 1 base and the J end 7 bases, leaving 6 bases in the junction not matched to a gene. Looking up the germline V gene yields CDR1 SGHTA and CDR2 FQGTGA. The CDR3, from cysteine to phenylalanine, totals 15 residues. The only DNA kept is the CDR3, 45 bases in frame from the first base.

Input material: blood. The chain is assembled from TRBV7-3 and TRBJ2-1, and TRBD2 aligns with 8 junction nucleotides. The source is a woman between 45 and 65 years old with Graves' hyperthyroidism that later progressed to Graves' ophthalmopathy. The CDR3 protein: CASSLIGGAGNEQFF. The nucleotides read TGTGCCAGCAGCTTAATCGGGGGGGCCGGTAATGAGCAGTTCTTC.